Listed below are T cell receptor beta chains from one sample, sequenced in a study of neurological immune-mediated disorders. TCRdb reanalysed the 5' RACE reads using MiXCR and keeps one entry per CDR3 protein. The sample lists more than 50,000 distinct CDR3 sequences; 7% to 9% were seen once. Sequences were obtained from PBMCs. Every receptor here comes from a woman aged 40 to 49 in good health. Each CDR3 is given with its conserved first and last residue. D genes are given only for firm matches. Some rows have no size entry. The others give once, few or many, or a class for an expanded clone.

D,size,J,V,DNA,CDR3
TRBD2,many,TRBJ2-7,TRBV15,TGTGCCACCATGGGGAGCGGGAAGAACCACGAGCAGTACTTC,CATMGSGKNHEQYF
.,many,TRBJ1-5,TRBV12-3/TRBV12-4,TGTGCCATCTATGGCGGGGGCTCTAACAATCAGCCCCAGCATTTT,CAIYGGGSNNQPQHF
.,many,TRBJ2-1,TRBV30,TGTGCCTGGGAGGACCACACTGAGCAGTTCTTC,CAWEDHTEQFF
TRBD2,many,TRBJ2-7,TRBV25-1,TGTGCCAGCAGTGATGACTGGCATCCGGGGGGCTACGAGCAGTACTTC,CASSDDWHPGGYEQYF
.,many,TRBJ2-3,TRBV20-1,TGCAGTGCTAGAACGGTCGGGGATTACACAGATACGCAGTATTTT,CSARTVGDYTDTQYF
.,many,TRBJ1-4,TRBV12-3/TRBV12-4,TGTGCCAGCAGCCCAGCCGCTGACGAAAAACTGTTTTTT,CASSPAADEKLFF
TRBD2,many,TRBJ2-5,TRBV27,TGTGCCAGCAGCCCGCTAGCGGGGGGCTTACGGGAGACCCAGTACTTC,CASSPLAGGLRETQYF
.,many,TRBJ2-5,TRBV4-2,TGTGCCAGCAGCCAAGGGGGGGTCTCTCGGGGGTACCAAGAGACCCAGTACTTC,CASSQGGVSRGYQETQYF
.,.,TRBJ1-1,TRBV14,TGTGCCAGCAGGAGGGTCAGGGATGCTGAAGCTTTCTTT,CASRRVRDAEAFF
TRBD2,.,TRBJ2-5,TRBV20-1,TGCAGTGCTAGAGGTAGCGGGGGGGAACAAGAGACCCAGTACTTC,CSARGSGGEQETQYF
.,many,TRBJ2-2,TRBV5-1,TGCGCCAGCAGCTTTACAGGGATTTTGGACACCGGGGAGCTGTTTTTT,CASSFTGILDTGELFF